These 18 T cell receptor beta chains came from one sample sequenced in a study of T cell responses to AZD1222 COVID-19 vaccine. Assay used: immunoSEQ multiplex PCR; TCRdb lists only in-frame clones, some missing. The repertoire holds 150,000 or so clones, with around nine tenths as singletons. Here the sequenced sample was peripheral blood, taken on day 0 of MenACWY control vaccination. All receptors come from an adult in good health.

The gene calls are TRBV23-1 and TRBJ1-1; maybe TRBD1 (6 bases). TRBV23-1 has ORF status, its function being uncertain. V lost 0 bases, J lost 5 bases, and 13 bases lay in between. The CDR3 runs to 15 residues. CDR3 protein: CASSQSYQGLTEAFF. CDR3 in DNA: TGCGCCAGCAGTCAATCGTACCAGGGGCTAACTGAAGCTTTCTTT.

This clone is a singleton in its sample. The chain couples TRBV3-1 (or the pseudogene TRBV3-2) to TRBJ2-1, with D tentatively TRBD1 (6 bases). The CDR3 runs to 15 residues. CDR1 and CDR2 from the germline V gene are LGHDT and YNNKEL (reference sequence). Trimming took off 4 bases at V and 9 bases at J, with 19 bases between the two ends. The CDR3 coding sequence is TGTGCCAGCAGCCCGCGAGGACAGACCAAGAGTGAGCAGTTCTTC. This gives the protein CASSPRGQTKSEQFF.

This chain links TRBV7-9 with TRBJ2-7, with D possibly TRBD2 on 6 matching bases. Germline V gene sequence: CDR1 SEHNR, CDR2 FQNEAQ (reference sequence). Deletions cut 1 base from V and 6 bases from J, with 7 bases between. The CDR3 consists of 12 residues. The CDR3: CASSLDGSEQYF. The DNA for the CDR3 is TGTGCCAGCAGCTTAGACGGGAGCGAGCAGTACTTC.

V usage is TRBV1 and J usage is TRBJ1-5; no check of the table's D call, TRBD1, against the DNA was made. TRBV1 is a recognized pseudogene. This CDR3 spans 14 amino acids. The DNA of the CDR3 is TGCACCAGCACCTCCGGGACAGGGAATCAGCCCCAGCATTTT. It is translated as CTSTSGTGNQPQHF.

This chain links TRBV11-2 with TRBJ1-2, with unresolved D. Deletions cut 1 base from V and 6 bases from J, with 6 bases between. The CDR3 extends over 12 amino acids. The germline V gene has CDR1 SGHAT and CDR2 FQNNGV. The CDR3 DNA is TGTGCCAGCAGCTTAGTACAGAATGGCTACACCTTC. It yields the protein CASSLVQNGYTF. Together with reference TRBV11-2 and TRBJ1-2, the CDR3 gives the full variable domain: EAGVAQSPRYKIIEKRQSVAFWCNPISGHATLYWYQQILGQGPKLLIQFQNNGVVDDSQLPKDRFSAERLKGVDSTLKIQPAKLEDSAVYLCASSLVQNGYTFGSGTRLTVV.

The CDR3 loop reads CASSAGGFRPGELFF. The CDR3 coding sequence is TGTGCCAGCAGCGCAGGGGGATTTCGCCCCGGGGAGCTGTTTTTT. This chain links TRBV6-5 with TRBJ2-2; 7 bases fit TRBD1. J was trimmed by 6 bases and V by 6 bases; bases with no gene match: 10. CDR3 length equals 15 residues. Germline CDR1 reads MNHEY; CDR2 reads SVGAGI.

CDR3 amino acids: CASSAGGGGHHEQYF. The CDR3 DNA sequence: TGTGCCAGCAGCGCGGGTGGAGGGGGTCACCACGAGCAGTACTTC. This chain links TRBV7-3 with TRBJ2-7, with D tentatively TRBD1 or TRBD2 (6 bases each). Trimming shortened V by 5 bases and J by 5 bases, and 19 bases separated the two germline ends. CDR3 size: 15 residues. The V gene's germline CDR1 is SGHTA and CDR2 FQGTGA.

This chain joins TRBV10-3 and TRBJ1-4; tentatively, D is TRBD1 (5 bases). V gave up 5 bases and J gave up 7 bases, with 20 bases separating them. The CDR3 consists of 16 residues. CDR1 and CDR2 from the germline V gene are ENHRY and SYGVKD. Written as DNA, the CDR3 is TGTGCCATCAGTAACCCCGGTCGGGGGGGAGGTGAAAAACTGTTTTTT. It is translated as CAISNPGRGGGEKLFF.

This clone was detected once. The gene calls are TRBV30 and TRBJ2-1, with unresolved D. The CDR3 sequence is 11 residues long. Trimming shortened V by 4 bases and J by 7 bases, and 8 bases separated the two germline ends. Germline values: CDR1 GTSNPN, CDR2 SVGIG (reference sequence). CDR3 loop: CAWTAWNEQFF. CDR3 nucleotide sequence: TGTGCCTGGACAGCTTGGAATGAGCAGTTCTTC. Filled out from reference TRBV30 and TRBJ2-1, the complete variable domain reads SQTIHQWPATLVQPVGSPLSLECTVEGTSNPNLYWYRQAAGRGLQLLFYSVGIGQISSEVPQNLSASRPQDRQFILSSKKLLLSDSGFYLCAWTAWNEQFFGPGTRLTVL.

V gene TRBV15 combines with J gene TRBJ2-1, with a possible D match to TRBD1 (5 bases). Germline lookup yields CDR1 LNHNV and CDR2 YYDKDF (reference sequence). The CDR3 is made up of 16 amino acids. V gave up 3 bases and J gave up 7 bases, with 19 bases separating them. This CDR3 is CATSRGTGDLGNEQFF. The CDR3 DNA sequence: TGTGCCACCAGCAGGGGAACAGGAGACTTAGGTAATGAGCAGTTCTTC.

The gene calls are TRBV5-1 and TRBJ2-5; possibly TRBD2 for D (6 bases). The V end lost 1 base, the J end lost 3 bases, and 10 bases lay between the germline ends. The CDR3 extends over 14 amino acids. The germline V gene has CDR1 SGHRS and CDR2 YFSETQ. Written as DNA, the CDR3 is TGCGCCAGCAGCTTGTTGAGGAGGGAAGAGACCCAGTACTTC. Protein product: CASSLLRREETQYF.

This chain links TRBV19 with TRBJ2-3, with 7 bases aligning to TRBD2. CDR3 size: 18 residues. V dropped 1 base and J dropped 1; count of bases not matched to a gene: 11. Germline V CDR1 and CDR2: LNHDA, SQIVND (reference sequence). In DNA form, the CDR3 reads TGTGCCAGTAGTATAGGGGGGGGGTCTTTCCCTCGCACAGATACGCAGTATTTT. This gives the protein CASSIGGGSFPRTDTQYF.

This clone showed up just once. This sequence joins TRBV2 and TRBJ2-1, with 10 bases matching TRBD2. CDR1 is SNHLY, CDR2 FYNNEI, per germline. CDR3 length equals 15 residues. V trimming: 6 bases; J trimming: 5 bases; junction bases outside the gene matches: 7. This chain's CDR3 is CASSRELAGDNEQFF. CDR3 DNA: TGTGCCAGCAGCCGAGAGCTAGCGGGAGACAATGAGCAGTTCTTC.

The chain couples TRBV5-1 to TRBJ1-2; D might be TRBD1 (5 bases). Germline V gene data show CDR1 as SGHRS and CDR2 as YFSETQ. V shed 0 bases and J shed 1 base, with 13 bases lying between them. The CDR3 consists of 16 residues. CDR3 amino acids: CASSLEPRGVNYGYTF. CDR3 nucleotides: TGCGCCAGCAGCTTGGAACCAAGGGGTGTTAACTATGGCTACACCTTC.

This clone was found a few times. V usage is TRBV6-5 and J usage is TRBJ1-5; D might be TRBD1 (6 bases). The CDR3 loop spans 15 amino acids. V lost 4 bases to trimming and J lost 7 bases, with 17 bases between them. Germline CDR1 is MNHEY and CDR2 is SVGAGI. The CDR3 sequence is CASSSAWTVEQPQHF. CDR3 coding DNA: TGTGCCAGCAGTTCAGCATGGACAGTAGAACAGCCCCAGCATTTT.

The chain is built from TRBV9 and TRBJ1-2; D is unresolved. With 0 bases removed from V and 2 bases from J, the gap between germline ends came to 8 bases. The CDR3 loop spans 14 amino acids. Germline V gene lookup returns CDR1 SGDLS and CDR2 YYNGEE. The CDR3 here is CASSVAERNYGYTF. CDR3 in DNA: TGTGCCAGCAGCGTAGCTGAGAGGAACTATGGCTACACCTTC.

The CDR3 region has the DNA TGTGCCAGCAGTTATACCCCACCCACCAAACGCTATGGCTACACCTTC. This codes for CASSYTPPTKRYGYTF. The chain has TRBV6-9 and TRBJ1-2; D unclear. Trimming cost V 2 bases and J 4 bases, with 17 bases left between them. This CDR3 has 16 amino acids. The germline V gene encodes CDR1 MNHGY and CDR2 SVAAGI.

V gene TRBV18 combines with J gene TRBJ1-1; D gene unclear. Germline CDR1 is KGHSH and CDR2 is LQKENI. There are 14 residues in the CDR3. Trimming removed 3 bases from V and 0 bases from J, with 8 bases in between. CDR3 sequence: CASSPAEMNTEAFF. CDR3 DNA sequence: TGTGCCAGCTCACCGGCAGAGATGAACACTGAAGCTTTCTTT. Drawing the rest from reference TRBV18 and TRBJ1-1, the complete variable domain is NAGVMQNPRHLVRRRGQEARLRCSPMKGHSHVYWYRQLPEEGLKFMVYLQKENIIDESGMPKERFSAEFPKEGPSILRIQQVVRGDSAAYFCASSPAEMNTEAFFGQGTRLTVV.